What follows is one T cell receptor beta chain and its context. Its matching antigen is unknown. The sample comes from a study of cytomegalovirus exposure and HLA in healthy donors. General study points: In a later analysis, TCR association rates varied by HLA locus: DRB1 most, HLA-C fewest.

The PCR had 60 Vbeta and 13 Jbeta primers. The data were produced by immunoSEQ multiplex PCR, yet TCRdb's version contains in-frame clones alone and is incomplete. Of some 200,000 clones listed, approximately 88% are singletons. The CDR3 extends over 14 amino acids. The V end lost 3 bases, the J end lost 4 bases, and 12 bases lay between the germline ends. Germline loops: CDR1 MNHNS, CDR2 SASEGT. The source material was PBMCs. This clonotype was sampled from a boy aged 2-9 years in good health and CMV-seronegative. The genes are TRBV6-1 and TRBJ1-2; a possible D gene is TRBD1 (5 bases). The CDR3 nucleotides are TGTGCCAGCAGTGACCTCCGGGGGATCTATGGCTACACCTTC. Its translation: CASSDLRGIYGYTF.